This T cell receptor beta chain was observed in a study of blood T cell repertoires in COVID-19. Study-wide context: Researchers got acute and convalescent COVID-19 samples from the United States, Italy and Spain. PBMCs, B-cell-depleted T cells, or T cells were the source of the cDNA or gDNA that made up the material.

Per the original methods: Amplification from reference gene primers served as the basis for estimated nucleated cell counts. Libraries were prepared by immunoSEQ multiplex PCR; TCRdb keeps only in-frame clonotypes and omits some of them. D and trimming were read from the DNA, whereas the V and J calls and clone size are those reported in that table. The sample lists 45,000 to 65,000 clones, more than 85% occurring once. The material sequenced was peripheral blood. The source is an older man in a cohort sampled during active COVID-19.

The CDR3 region has the DNA TGCGCCAGCAGCCGAGACAGGGGGGAGCAGTTCTTC. Protein product: CASSRDRGEQFF. The chain couples TRBV4-1 to TRBJ2-1; 9 bases match TRBD1. The J segment lost 10 bases and the V segment lost 4 bases, leaving 2 bases of the junction unmatched. The CDR3 consists of 12 residues. Germline CDR1 is MGHRA and CDR2 is YSYEKL.